Listed below are T cell receptor beta chains from one sample, sequenced in a study of shared clonotypes between healthy human individuals. Data came from immunoSEQ multiplex PCR; TCRdb stores just in-frame clones and leaves some out. Among more than 1,200,000 clones listed, 97% to 99% were seen once. The sequenced sample was naive CD4+ T cells sorted from blood. These receptors were taken from a man aged 25 to 40 in good health. CDR3s include the opening cysteine and the closing phenylalanine or tryptophan. The D gene is left open where the match is weak. The size of a clone is reported for some rows only, either as once, few or many, or as a class for expanded clones.

14 | TRBJ2-2 | . | . | TRBV4-1 | CASSQDLTTGELFF | TGCGCCAGCAGCCAAGACTTGACCACCGGGGAGCTGTTTTTT
14 | TRBJ2-1 | . | . | TRBV4-1 | CASSQSYPYNEQFF | TGCGCCAGCAGCCAATCCTATCCCTACAATGAGCAGTTCTTC
13 | TRBJ2-7 | . | . | TRBV30 | CAWSAAGLYEQYF | TGTGCCTGGAGTGCAGCGGGCCTCTACGAGCAGTACTTC
15 | TRBJ2-7 | . | . | TRBV11-2 | CASSVQGTEPYEQYF | TGTGCCAGCAGCGTGCAGGGTACGGAACCCTACGAGCAGTACTTC
17 | TRBJ1-3 | . | . | TRBV7-9 | CASSSQEKGDSGNTIYF | TGTGCCAGCAGCTCCCAAGAAAAAGGAGACTCTGGAAACACCATATATTTT
14 | TRBJ2-3 | . | . | TRBV7-2 | CASSPWWVTDTQYF | TGTGCCAGCAGCCCCTGGTGGGTGACAGATACGCAGTATTTT
14 | TRBJ1-5 | . | . | TRBV6-5 | CASSLRRRNQPQHF | TGTGCCAGCAGTTTAAGGCGTCGGAATCAGCCCCAGCATTTT
16 | TRBJ1-2 | . | TRBD1 | TRBV9 | CASSGRARGHSGGYTF | TGTGCCAGCAGCGGCCGAGCCAGGGGGCATTCTGGAGGCTACACCTTC
13 | TRBJ2-1 | . | . | TRBV7-9 | CASSLVPAHEQFF | TGTGCCAGCAGCTTAGTCCCAGCGCATGAGCAGTTCTTC
15 | TRBJ2-5 | . | TRBD1 | TRBV6-1 | CASSGKTGGVETQYF | TGTGCCAGCAGTGGAAAGACAGGGGGCGTCGAGACCCAGTACTTC
20 | TRBJ2-1 | . | TRBD2 | TRBV10-3 | CAISEPIAGGTNSRPNEQFF | TGTGCCATCAGTGAGCCCATAGCGGGAGGGACTAACTCGAGACCCAATGAGCAGTTCTTC
15 | TRBJ2-1 | . | TRBD1 | TRBV9 | CASSLQGAFGNEQFF | TGTGCCAGCAGCCTACAGGGGGCTTTTGGGAATGAGCAGTTCTTC
17 | TRBJ1-1 | . | TRBD1 | TRBV9 | CASSRAPGQGGKAEAFF | TGTGCCAGCAGCCGGGCACCCGGACAGGGAGGGAAAGCTGAAGCTTTCTTT
14 | TRBJ2-7 | . | . | TRBV29-1 | CSVLQRGFSYEQYF | TGCAGCGTCCTCCAACGGGGGTTCTCCTACGAGCAGTACTTC
18 | TRBJ2-3 | . | . | TRBV18 | CASSPERPIETITDTQYF | TGTGCCAGCTCACCGGAGCGACCAATCGAAACCATCACAGATACGCAGTATTTT
13 | TRBJ2-1 | . | TRBD1 | TRBV6-5 | CASRDRGYNEQFF | TGTGCCAGCCGGGACAGGGGCTACAATGAGCAGTTCTTC
21 | TRBJ1-5 | . | . | TRBV1 | CTSSQDLHRGFTDWSNQPQHF | TGCACCAGCAGCCAAGATCTTCACAGGGGATTTACGGATTGGAGCAATCAGCCCCAGCATTTT
14 | TRBJ2-1 | . | . | TRBV7-3 | CASSTETGNNEQFF | TGTGCCAGCAGCACCGAAACAGGGAACAATGAGCAGTTCTTC
13 | TRBJ2-7 | . | . | TRBV9 | CASSVALNYEQYF | TGTGCCAGCAGCGTAGCTCTCAACTACGAGCAGTACTTC
14 | TRBJ2-1 | . | . | TRBV27 | CASSLSRGFNEQFF | TGTGCCAGCAGTTTATCGAGAGGGTTCAATGAGCAGTTCTTC
17 | TRBJ2-2 | . | TRBD2 | TRBV9 | CASSESGRATGTGELFF | TGTGCCAGCAGCGAAAGCGGGAGGGCCACTGGTACCGGGGAGCTGTTTTTT
15 | TRBJ2-2 | . | TRBD1 | TRBV10-3 | CAISPDRTSTGELFF | TGTGCCATCAGTCCGGACAGGACCTCCACCGGGGAGCTGTTTTTT
17 | TRBJ2-1 | . | TRBD2 | TRBV10-1 | CASSEIGSGSRLHEQFF | TGCGCCAGCAGTGAAATTGGTAGCGGGAGTCGTCTCCATGAGCAGTTCTTC
14 | TRBJ1-5 | . | . | TRBV18 | CASSGGAGRQPQHF | TGTGCCAGCTCTGGTGGGGCGGGGAGGCAGCCCCAGCATTTT
14 | TRBJ1-5 | . | . | TRBV27 | CASSLKTSNQPQHF | TGTGCCAGCAGCTTGAAAACGAGCAATCAGCCCCAGCATTTT
13 | TRBJ1-4 | once | . | TRBV6-1 | CASSEKRVEKLFF | TGTGCCAGCAGTGAAAAAAGGGTTGAAAAACTGTTTTTT
13 | TRBJ2-7 | . | TRBD1 | TRBV29-1 | CSASTGYSYEQYF | TGCAGCGCCTCGACAGGGTACTCCTACGAGCAGTACTTC
14 | TRBJ1-1 | . | . | TRBV28 | CASSSPGRNTEAFF | TGTGCCAGCTCCTCACCAGGGAGGAACACTGAAGCTTTCTTT
11 | TRBJ1-1 | . | . | TRBV20-1 | CSARDWGGAFF | TGCAGTGCTAGAGATTGGGGGGGAGCTTTCTTT
16 | TRBJ2-1 | . | . | TRBV7-3 | CASSLFTGVRDNEQFF | TGTGCCAGCAGCTTATTTACGGGAGTAAGGGACAATGAGCAGTTCTTC
14 | TRBJ2-1 | . | . | TRBV6-5 | CASKGYSSYNEQFF | TGTGCCAGCAAGGGTTACAGCTCCTACAATGAGCAGTTCTTC
14 | TRBJ1-1 | . | . | TRBV7-9 | CASSLDRVYTEAFF | TGTGCCAGCAGCTTAGACAGGGTGTACACTGAAGCTTTCTTT
12 | TRBJ2-2 | . | . | TRBV7-9 | CASSKSNGELFF | TGTGCCAGCAGCAAAAGTAACGGGGAGCTGTTTTTT
14 | TRBJ2-1 | . | TRBD2 | TRBV28 | CASRLAGVYNEQFF | TGTGCCAGCAGACTAGCGGGAGTCTACAATGAGCAGTTCTTC
14 | TRBJ1-1 | . | TRBD1 | TRBV19 | CASSIGDRSTEAFF | TGTGCCAGTAGTATCGGGGACAGGAGTACTGAAGCTTTCTTT
14 | TRBJ2-7 | once | . | TRBV19 | CASRLRGGSYEQYF | TGTGCCAGTAGACTTCGCGGAGGCTCCTACGAGCAGTACTTC
14 | TRBJ2-1 | . | . | TRBV13 | CASSLITQTNEQFF | TGTGCCAGCAGCTTAATAACCCAGACCAATGAGCAGTTCTTC
12 | TRBJ1-5 | . | . | TRBV2 | CASRKKNQPQHF | TGTGCCAGCAGGAAGAAAAATCAGCCCCAGCATTTT
14 | TRBJ2-5 | . | . | TRBV11-2 | CASSLRVGQETQYF | TGTGCCAGCAGCTTACGGGTGGGTCAAGAGACCCAGTACTTC
16 | TRBJ2-1 | . | . | TRBV7-2 | CASSLVGGSNYNEQFF | TGTGCCAGCAGCTTAGTTGGAGGGAGTAACTACAATGAGCAGTTCTTC
13 | TRBJ1-2 | once | TRBD1 | TRBV7-9 | CASSFGTDDGYTF | TGTGCCAGCAGCTTCGGGACAGATGATGGCTACACCTTC
14 | TRBJ1-3 | . | . | TRBV10-3 | CAISEVSSGNTIYF | TGTGCCATCAGTGAAGTTAGCTCTGGAAACACCATATATTTT
15 | TRBJ2-7 | . | TRBD1 | TRBV19 | CASSIVTGGVYEQYF | TGTGCCAGTAGTATAGTGACAGGGGGGGTCTACGAGCAGTACTTC
14 | TRBJ2-1 | . | TRBD2 | TRBV2 | CASGGGLAGGEQFF | TGTGCCAGCGGGGGGGGACTAGCGGGAGGTGAGCAGTTCTTC
15 | TRBJ2-7 | . | TRBD2 | TRBV18 | CASSPLAGNVYEQYF | TGTGCCAGCTCACCTTTAGCGGGAAACGTCTACGAGCAGTACTTC
14 | TRBJ1-1 | . | . | TRBV2 | CASSAGLGSTEAFF | TGTGCCAGCAGTGCAGGGCTGGGGAGCACTGAAGCTTTCTTT
11 | TRBJ1-2 | . | . | TRBV28 | CASSPRNGYTF | TGTGCCAGCAGTCCCCGAAATGGCTACACCTTC
15 | TRBJ1-3 | . | . | TRBV15 | CATSREDLSGNTIYF | TGTGCCACCAGCAGAGAGGACCTTTCTGGAAACACCATATATTTT
17 | TRBJ2-4 | . | TRBD1 | TRBV5-8 | CASSLGQGALAKNIQYF | TGTGCCAGCAGCTTGGGACAGGGGGCTCTAGCCAAAAACATTCAGTACTTC
11 | TRBJ2-7 | . | . | TRBV4-3 | CASLQSYEQYF | TGCGCCAGCCTTCAAAGCTACGAGCAGTACTTC
16 | TRBJ1-1 | . | . | TRBV11-1 | CASSLRQGPPNTEAFF | TGTGCCAGCAGCTTAAGGCAGGGCCCGCCGAACACTGAAGCTTTCTTT
16 | TRBJ1-1 | . | . | TRBV11-3 | CASSLGGRNMNTEAFF | TGTGCCAGCAGCTTAGGGGGACGAAATATGAACACTGAAGCTTTCTTT
14 | TRBJ1-2 | once | . | TRBV15 | CATRKGGPNYGYTF | TGTGCCACCAGGAAGGGGGGCCCTAACTATGGCTACACCTTC
15 | TRBJ2-1 | . | TRBD2 | TRBV6-5 | CASRPGTSVYNEQFF | TGTGCCAGCAGGCCCGGGACTAGCGTCTACAATGAGCAGTTCTTC